Listed here are 23 T cell receptor beta chains from one sample, sequenced in a study of shared clonotypes between healthy human individuals. Naive CD8 populations comprised CD45RO-negative cells positively selected for CCR7, excluding terminally differentiated effector memory CD45RA+ cells. Measured with immunoSEQ multiplex PCR; TCRdb has only the in-frame clones, and not every one. The sample contains about 1,900,000 clones, about 95% of which appear only once. Sequencing was performed on naive CD8+ T cells sorted from blood. All receptors come from a man younger than 30 in good health.

The gene calls are TRBV9 and TRBJ2-1, with D maybe TRBD1 (5 bases). Trimming left V 1 base short and J 0 bases short, with 8 bases between. This CDR3 has 15 amino acids. CDR1 SGDLS and CDR2 YYNGEE come from the germline V gene. CDR3 region: CASSVSDSSYNEQFF. In DNA form, the CDR3 reads TGTGCCAGCAGCGTATCAGACAGCTCCTACAATGAGCAGTTCTTC.

V is TRBV5-6 and J is TRBJ2-5; 8 bases are a match to TRBD2. The CDR3 is 16 amino acids. Germline V gene lookup returns CDR1 SGHDT and CDR2 YYEEEE. The V and J ends lost 0 bases and 3 bases, in that order; junction bases with no gene match: 7. Here the CDR3 reads CASSLGPTSGKETQYF. CDR3 coding DNA: TGTGCCAGCAGCTTGGGACCTACTAGCGGAAAAGAGACCCAGTACTTC.

Details on this clone: Germline is not matched at one junction end, which may reflect a read error. J is TRBJ1-2 and V is TRBV11-3; no clear D gene. CDR3 length: 12 amino acids. Germline V gene sequence: CDR1 SGHNT, CDR2 YENEEA. CDR3 protein: CAGSSAGYGYTF. CDR3 nucleotides: TGTGCCGGCAGCTCAGCGGGTTATGGCTACACCTTC.

The CDR3 loop is CAISVGNTEAFF. For the CDR3, the DNA is TGTGCCATCAGTGTAGGGAACACTGAAGCTTTCTTT. This chain joins TRBV10-3 and TRBJ1-1; D unclear. Germline values: CDR1 ENHRY, CDR2 SYGVKD. Trimming removed 4 bases from V and 1 base from J, with 4 bases in between. CDR3 length equals 12 residues.

The CDR3 DNA is TGTGCCATCAGTGACCCGGCCAGCGGGGGTGAGAACACCGGGGAGCTGTTTTTT. Protein product: CAISDPASGGENTGELFF. V gene TRBV10-3 combines with J gene TRBJ2-2, with 8 nucleotides matching TRBD2. V was pared by 3 bases and J by 1 base, with 10 bases of the junction left unmatched. The CDR3 contains 18 residues. Germline values: CDR1 ENHRY, CDR2 SYGVKD.

V is TRBV7-9 and J is TRBJ2-1; possible D gene TRBD2, 5 bases. Trimming left V 6 bases short and J 9 bases short, with 12 bases between. Germline CDR1 is SEHNR and CDR2 is FQNEAQ (reference sequence). The CDR3 totals 12 residues. The chain's CDR3 is CASRPDSGEQFF. DNA of the CDR3: TGTGCCAGCAGGCCGGACTCAGGTGAGCAGTTCTTC.

The V gene is TRBV2, the J gene TRBJ2-5; the D gene is possibly TRBD1 (5 bases). Germline V CDR1 and CDR2: SNHLY, FYNNEI. The CDR3 extends over 10 amino acids. Trimming left V 7 bases short and J 13 bases short, with 13 bases between. CDR3 sequence reads: CASTQGHSYF. DNA of the CDR3: TGTGCCAGCACTCAAGGACACTCGTACTTC.

V usage is TRBV28 and J usage is TRBJ1-6; TRBD1 matches 8 bases. The junction had 8 bases not matched to a gene; V was cut back by 6 bases and J by 10 bases. The CDR3 contains 14 residues. The germline V gene has CDR1 MDHEN and CDR2 SYDVKM. DNA for the CDR3: TGTGCCAGCAGGACAACAGGGGGAGGATCACCCCTCCACTTT. It translates to CASRTTGGGSPLHF.

This clone was seen a single time. The V and J genes are TRBV28 and TRBJ2-3; the match to TRBD1 covers 10 bases. V lost 5 bases, J lost 6 bases, and 11 bases stayed unmatched. Germline values: CDR1 MDHEN, CDR2 SYDVKM. The CDR3 spans 16 residues. The CDR3 sequence: CASSRDDRGLFDTQYF. In DNA, the CDR3 is TGTGCCAGCAGTCGGGATGACAGGGGGCTTTTTGATACGCAGTATTTT.

V gene TRBV7-6 combines with J gene TRBJ1-6; a possible D gene is TRBD1 (6 bases). The germline V and J ends were trimmed by 1 base and 0 bases, with 10 bases remaining between them. CDR1 is SGHVS and CDR2 is FNYEAQ in the germline V gene. The CDR3 has 17 residues. In DNA form, the CDR3 reads TGTGCCAGCAGCTTAGGGCCGGGGGCCTCCTATAATTCACCCCTCCACTTT. Translating gives CASSLGPGASYNSPLHF.

This clone showed up just once. The chain couples TRBV29-1 to TRBJ2-1; weak D call: TRBD2 (6 bases). CDR3 length equals 15 residues. The V gene's germline CDR1 is SQVTM and CDR2 ANQGSEA. Deletions cut 2 bases from V and 13 bases from J, with 24 bases between. Written as DNA, the CDR3 is TGCAGCGTTGAATGGGCCGGGAGTCCCTCGTTAGGACAGTTCTTC. This codes for CSVEWAGSPSLGQFF.

This chain connects TRBV27 to TRBJ2-7; TRBD2 agrees at 7 bases. CDR1 and CDR2 (germline): MNHEY, SMNVEV (reference sequence). The CDR3 consists of 14 residues. Trimming at V came to 8 bases and at J to 0 bases, leaving 7 bases not matched to a gene. This CDR3 is CASGSGATSYEQYF. Written as DNA, the CDR3 is TGTGCCAGCGGCAGCGGGGCGACCTCCTACGAGCAGTACTTC.

J is TRBJ2-7 and V is TRBV27; D perhaps matches TRBD2 (5 bases). CDR3 length equals 15 residues. Trimming cost V 0 bases and J 3 bases, with 12 bases left between them. CDR1 and CDR2 from the germline V gene are MNHEY and SMNVEV (reference sequence). CDR3 bases: TGTGCCAGCAGTTTATCGATTGGACTGGACTACGAGCAGTACTTC. Translating gives CASSLSIGLDYEQYF.

This rearrangement joins TRBV7-8 to TRBJ2-3; 8 bases are shared with TRBD2. Trimming removed 5 bases from V and 4 bases from J; junction bases left unmatched: 8. This CDR3 is 15 amino acids long. Germline assignment: CDR1 SGHVS and CDR2 FQNEAQ. DNA of the CDR3: TGTGCCAGCAGCCCTCCGGGACTAGGTGCAGATACGCAGTATTTT. Translation gives CASSPPGLGADTQYF. The entire variable domain, with the rest obtained from reference TRBV7-8 and TRBJ2-3, is as follows: GAGVSQSPRYKVAKRGQDVALRCDPISGHVSLFWYQQALGQGPEFLTYFQNEAQLDKSGLPSDRFFAERPEGSVSTLKIQRTQQEDSAVYLCASSPPGLGADTQYFGPGTRLTVL.

This chain uses TRBV15 with TRBJ1-2; D gene uncertain. CDR1 is LNHNV and CDR2 is YYDKDF in the germline V gene (reference sequence). This CDR3 has 17 residues. V lost 1 base, J lost 4 bases, and 19 bases lay in between. The CDR3 sequence: CATSRVPSDGGLYGYTF. In nucleotides, the CDR3 is TGTGCCACCAGCAGAGTCCCATCGGACGGTGGCCTCTATGGCTACACCTTC.

The V and J genes are TRBV6-1 and TRBJ1-5; no firm D call. The germline V and J ends were trimmed by 8 bases and 0 bases, with 14 bases remaining between them. Germline-derived CDR1 and CDR2 are MNHNS and SASEGT. The CDR3 runs 15 residues. The CDR3 region has the DNA TGTGCCAGCCAAGTCTGGACGCATAGCAATCAGCCCCAGCATTTT. Translated, it gives CASQVWTHSNQPQHF.

The rearrangement links TRBV30 to TRBJ1-1, with 7 bases identical to TRBD1. The length of the CDR3 is 12 residues. Trimming took 8 bases from V and 8 from J; bases not matched to a gene: 11. Germline CDR1 GTSNPN, CDR2 SVGIG (reference sequence). CDR3 amino acids: CAGRDSRLEAFF. CDR3 coding DNA: TGTGCCGGCCGGGACAGCCGCCTCGAAGCTTTCTTT.

The chain uses TRBV29-1 and TRBJ1-2; TRBD1 matches 7 bases. In germline, CDR1 is SQVTM, CDR2 ANQGSEA. V was pared by 5 bases and J by 2 bases, with 2 bases of the junction left unmatched. The CDR3 sequence is 12 residues long. DNA of the CDR3: TGCAGCGTTCAGGGGGGGAACTATGGCTACACCTTC. It translates to CSVQGGNYGYTF. Full variable domain (remainder filled in from reference TRBV29-1 and TRBJ1-2): SAVISQKPSRDICQRGTSLTIQCQVDSQVTMMFWYRQQPGQSLTLIATANQGSEATYESGFVIDKFPISRPNLTFSTLTVSNMSPEDSSIYLCSVQGGNYGYTFGSGTRLTVV.

The rearrangement uses TRBV27 and TRBJ1-2; possibly TRBD1 for D (5 bases). The germline V gene encodes CDR1 MNHEY and CDR2 SMNVEV (reference sequence). The CDR3 sequence is 14 residues long. V was cut by 6 bases and J by 4 bases, with 15 bases left in between. The CDR3: CASSHGTEVYGYTF. DNA of the CDR3: TGTGCCAGCAGCCACGGGACCGAGGTCTATGGCTACACCTTC.

V and J are TRBV5-1 and TRBJ2-7; D unclear. Germline loops: CDR1 SGHRS, CDR2 YFSETQ. The length of the CDR3 is 18 residues. V lost 4 bases to trimming and J lost 0 bases, with 23 bases between them. The CDR3 sequence is CASSLRGGHVSSSYEQYF. Written as DNA, the CDR3 is TGCGCCAGCAGCCTGAGAGGCGGCCACGTTTCCAGCTCCTACGAGCAGTACTTC.

The genes are TRBV18 and TRBJ2-2; the D is unclear. V lost 0 bases, J lost 5 bases, and 4 bases lay in between. The CDR3 has 13 residues. Germline assignment: CDR1 KGHSH and CDR2 LQKENI. In DNA form, the CDR3 reads TGTGCCAGCTCACCACCTCTAACCGGGGAGCTGTTTTTT. Encoded protein: CASSPPLTGELFF.

The chain joins TRBV30 to TRBJ2-1, with a possible D match to TRBD2 (6 bases). This CDR3 is 11 amino acids long. Trimming left V 5 bases short and J 10 bases short, with 12 bases between. Germline V lookup: CDR1 GTSNPN, CDR2 SVGIG (reference sequence). This CDR3 is CAWGTAGEQFF. In DNA, the CDR3 is TGTGCCTGGGGGACTGCGGGGGAGCAGTTCTTC. Drawing the rest from reference TRBV30 and TRBJ2-1, the complete variable domain is SQTIHQWPATLVQPVGSPLSLECTVEGTSNPNLYWYRQAAGRGLQLLFYSVGIGQISSEVPQNLSASRPQDRQFILSSKKLLLSDSGFYLCAWGTAGEQFFGPGTRLTVL.

V is TRBV7-9 and J is TRBJ2-2; 9 bases agree with TRBD1. Trimming took 3 bases from V and 3 from J; bases not matched to a gene: 8. This CDR3 is 17 amino acids long. Germline V gene lookup returns CDR1 SEHNR and CDR2 FQNEAQ (reference sequence). For the CDR3, the DNA is TGTGCCAGCAGCTTCCCACTAAGACAGGGGGACACCGGGGAGCTGTTTTTT. Its translation is CASSFPLRQGDTGELFF.